This T cell receptor beta chain came from a study of human T cells and chemical hapten exposure. Study overall: From small differences in pooled library volume came most of the variation in per-sample TCR yields.

The time point denotes: pre-sensitization, week 0. Described treatment: therapeutic diphenylcyclopropenone sensitization with weekly scalp DPC. Blood was drawn before each patch test was applied. V lost 6 bases and J 5 bases, leaving 20 bases between the germline ends. The CDR3 consists of 16 residues. Germline values: CDR1 MNHEY, CDR2 SMNVEV (reference sequence). Separate cDNA molecules received unique molecular identifiers, which the library attached to them. In the original processing: Sample TCR totals centred on a median of approximately 100,000, ranging about 20,000 to 700,000. TCRdb recomputed calls from the RACE reads with MiXCR, one row per CDR3 protein. The V and J calls and clone size come from TCRdb's table, not from the authors' own analysis. This table holds fewer than 70,000 distinct CDR3 sequences, about 10% found once. This clonotype has at least ten counts.

V gene TRBV27 combines with J gene TRBJ1-5, with D perhaps matching TRBD1 (5 bases). The TCR originated in a woman between 45 and 65 years old with alopecia areata. Some clones in this sample may be carry-over from other donors' samples. The sample was whole blood, taken in connection with sensitization to the hapten diphenylcyclopropenone (DPC). DNA of the CDR3: TGTGCCAGCAGCCTTTACTTTCGGGGGAGAGATCAGCCCCAGCATTTT. This gives the protein CASSLYFRGRDQPQHF.